The 8 T cell receptor beta chains in this list originate from one sample, sequenced in a study of CXCR3-negative and CXCR3-positive naive CD8 T cells. In preparing the TRB cDNA libraries, 5' RACE with UMI labels was used. TCRdb reanalyzed the 5' RACE reads and collapses them to one entry per CDR3 protein, without DNA. The table for this sample gives around 60,000 distinct CDR3 sequences. The sample taken for sequencing was naive CXCR3- CD8+ T cells from blood. The sample's subset: CD45RO-CCR7+CD27+CD95- naive CD8+ T cells lacking CXCR3 (TNR3-). These receptors all stem from a human donor in good health. Some clones in this sample may be carry-over from other donors' samples.

V and J are TRBV9 and TRBJ2-1; TCRdb lists TRBD1, though no DNA is available to test this call. The CDR3 is made up of 15 amino acids. Per the germline V gene, CDR1 is SGDLS and CDR2 is YYNGEE. The CDR3 region is CASSVEAGGTNEQFF.

The genes are TRBV29-1 and TRBJ1-1. This CDR3 region has 13 residues. Germline V CDR1 and CDR2: SQVTM, ANQGSEA. CDR3 protein: CSVVAEANTEAFF.

The chain couples TRBV14 to TRBJ2-7. The germline CDR1 and CDR2 sequences are SGHDN and FVKESK. This CDR3 contains 12 residues. The CDR3 loop reads CASSQRTYEQYF.

J is TRBJ2-7 and V is TRBV28; the D gene TCRdb calls, TRBD1, cannot be checked with no DNA. Germline assignment: CDR1 MDHEN and CDR2 SYDVKM. The CDR3 covers 13 residues. The CDR3 reads CASSNRGVSEQYF.

This chain uses TRBV23-1 with TRBJ1-2. TRBV23-1 is identified as an open reading frame with a role that is uncertain. CDR3 size: 14 residues. The chain's CDR3 is CASSPRREDYGYTF.

The chain carries TRBV5-1 and TRBJ2-7; TCRdb's D call, TRBD1, is unchecked because there is no DNA. CDR3 length: 13 residues. Germline CDR1 is SGHRS and CDR2 is YFSETQ. The CDR3: CASSATGGWEQYF.

The chain joins TRBV6-2 or TRBV6-3 to TRBJ2-7; TCRdb selects TRBD2, and the lack of DNA leaves this call unchecked. The CDR3 consists of 14 residues. Germline values: CDR1 MNHEY, CDR2 SVGEGT. CDR3 amino acids: CASRGLAGYNEQYF.

The chain is built from TRBV7-2 and TRBJ2-7; TCRdb's D call of TRBD1 is untestable without DNA. Germline CDR1 SGHTA, CDR2 FQGNSA. The CDR3 has 13 amino acids. The CDR3 reads CASRPGQGYEQYF. The variable domain in full, with the rest retrieved from reference TRBV7-2 and TRBJ2-7, is GAGVSQSPSNKVTEKGKDVELRCDPISGHTALYWYRQSLGQGLEFLIYFQGNSAPDKSGLPSDRFSAERTGGSVSTLTIQRTQQEDSAVYLCASRPGQGYEQYFGPGTRLTVT.